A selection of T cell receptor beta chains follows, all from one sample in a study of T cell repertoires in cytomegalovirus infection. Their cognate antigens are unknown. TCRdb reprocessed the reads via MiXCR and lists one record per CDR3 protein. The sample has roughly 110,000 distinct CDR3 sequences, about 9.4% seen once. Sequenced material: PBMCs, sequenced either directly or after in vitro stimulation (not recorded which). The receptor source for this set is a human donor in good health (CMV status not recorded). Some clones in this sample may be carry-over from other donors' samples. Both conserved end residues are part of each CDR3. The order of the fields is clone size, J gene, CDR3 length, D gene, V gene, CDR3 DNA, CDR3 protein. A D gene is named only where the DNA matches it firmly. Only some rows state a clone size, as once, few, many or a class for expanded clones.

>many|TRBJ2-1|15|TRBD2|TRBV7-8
TGTGCCAGCAGCTCTCGAGCGGGAGCCGGCTACGAGCAGTTCTTC
CASSSRAGAGYEQFF
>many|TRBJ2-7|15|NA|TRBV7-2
TGTGCCAGCTTCGAGGGGGTAGGGGAAGGCGACGAGCAGTACTTC
CASFEGVGEGDEQYF
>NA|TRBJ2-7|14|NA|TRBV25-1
TGTGCCAGCACCGGTCGACGGGGGCAGTACGAGCAGTACTTC
CASTGRRGQYEQYF
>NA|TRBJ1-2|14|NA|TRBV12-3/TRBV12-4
TGTGCCAGCAGTTTACTGGGCTCTAACTATGTCTACACCTTC
CASSLLGSNYVYTF
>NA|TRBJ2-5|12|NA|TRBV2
TGTGCCAGCAGTGTAGGGGAGGAGACCCAGTACTTC
CASSVGEETQYF
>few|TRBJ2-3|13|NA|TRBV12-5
TGTGCTAGTGGTTTGGTACGAGGAGATACGCAGTATTTT
CASGLVRGDTQYF
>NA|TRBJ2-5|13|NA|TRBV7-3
TGTGCCAGCAGCTTAAGTTCTAAAGAGACCCAGTACTTC
CASSLSSKETQYF
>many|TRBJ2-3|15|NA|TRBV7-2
TGTGCCAGCAGCCCCTGGGTGAGGAGCACAGATACGCAGTATTTT
CASSPWVRSTDTQYF
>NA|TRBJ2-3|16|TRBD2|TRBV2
TGTGCCAGCAGCCCACTAGCGGCCGCCGTCACAGATACGCAGTATTTT
CASSPLAAAVTDTQYF
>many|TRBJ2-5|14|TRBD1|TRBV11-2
TGTGCCAGCAGCGCTACAGGGGGCGAAGGGACCCAGTACTTC
CASSATGGEGTQYF
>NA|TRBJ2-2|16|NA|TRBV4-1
TGCGCCAGCAGCCAGAGCCCTCTAGCGAGCACCGGGGAGCTGTTTTTT
CASSQSPLASTGELFF
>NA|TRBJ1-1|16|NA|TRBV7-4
TGTGCCAGCAGCTCCCTTGAGCTGGGGGGTCGGACTGAAGCTTTCTTT
CASSSLELGGRTEAFF
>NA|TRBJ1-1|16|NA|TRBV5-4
TGTGCCAGCAGCCGGTCCGGTGGGGGTAGGGGCACTGAAGCTTTCTTT
CASSRSGGGRGTEAFF
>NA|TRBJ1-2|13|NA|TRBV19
TGTGCCAGTACCTCGGGACGGGGCTATGGCTACACCTTC
CASTSGRGYGYTF
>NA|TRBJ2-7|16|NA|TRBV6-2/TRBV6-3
TGTGCCAGCAGTTCGTCCAGGCGCCTCCTCTCCTACGAGCAGTACTTC
CASSSSRRLLSYEQYF
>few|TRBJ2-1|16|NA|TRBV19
TGTGCCAGTAGGCGAGATTTAGCGGGACAGAATGATGAGCAGTTCTTC
CASRRDLAGQNDEQFF
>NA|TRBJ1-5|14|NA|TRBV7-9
TGTGCCAGCAGCTTAGGAGGGTACAATCAGCCCCAGCATTTT
CASSLGGYNQPQHF
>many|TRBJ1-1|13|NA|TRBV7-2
TGTGCCAGCAGGCCGGGTACGGGCACTGAAGCTTTCTTT
CASRPGTGTEAFF
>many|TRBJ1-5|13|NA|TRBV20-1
TGCAGTGCTAGAGATACGGGGCCTCAGCCCCAGCATTTT
CSARDTGPQPQHF
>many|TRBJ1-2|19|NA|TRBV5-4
TGTGCCAGCAGCTTGGAAGGGTGGGGGGCGAATTCTTATACCTATGGCTACACCTTC
CASSLEGWGANSYTYGYTF
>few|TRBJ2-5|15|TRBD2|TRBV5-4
TGTGCCAGCAGCGGACTAGCGGGAGGGCAAGAGACCCAGTACTTC
CASSGLAGGQETQYF
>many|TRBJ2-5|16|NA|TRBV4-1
TGCGCCAGCAGCCAAGGGACAGCTAGGTACCAAGAGACCCAGTACTTC
CASSQGTARYQETQYF
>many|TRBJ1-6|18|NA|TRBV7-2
TGTGCCAGCAGCTTCCCCGAAGGAGGTAGCTCCTATAATTCACCCCTCCACTTT
CASSFPEGGSSYNSPLHF
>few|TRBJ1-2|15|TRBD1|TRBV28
TGTGCCAGCAGTTTTGTGGGGGGGGACAGCTATGGCTACACCTTC
CASSFVGGDSYGYTF
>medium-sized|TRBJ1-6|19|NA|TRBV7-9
TGTGCCAGCAGCACGAACAGGGATGGGATTCTCTTTTTTAATTCACCCCTCCACTTT
CASSTNRDGILFFNSPLHF
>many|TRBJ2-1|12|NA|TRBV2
TGTGCCAGCAGTGGACAATACAATGAGCAGTTCTTC
CASSGQYNEQFF
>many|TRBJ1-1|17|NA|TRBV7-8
TGTGCCAGCAGCTTGAGTGGACTACTCAGATGGAACACTGAAGCTTTCTTT
CASSLSGLLRWNTEAFF
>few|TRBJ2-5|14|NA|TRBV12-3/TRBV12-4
TGTGCCAGCAGTTTAGGAGGGTTGGCGGAGACCCAGTACTTC
CASSLGGLAETQYF
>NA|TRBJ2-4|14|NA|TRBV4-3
TGCGCCAGCAGTATAAGCACAGGAGGGAACATTCAGTACTTC
CASSISTGGNIQYF
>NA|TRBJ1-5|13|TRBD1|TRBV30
TGTGCCTGGAGCGGACAGGGGGATCAGCCCCAGCATTTT
CAWSGQGDQPQHF
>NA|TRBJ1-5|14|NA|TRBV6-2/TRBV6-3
TGTGCCAGCAGTTATTCCGGGACGGGGCAGCCCCAGCATTTT
CASSYSGTGQPQHF
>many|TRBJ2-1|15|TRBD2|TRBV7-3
TGTGCCAGCAGCCCCCGGGACTACTCATACAATGAGCAGTTCTTC
CASSPRDYSYNEQFF
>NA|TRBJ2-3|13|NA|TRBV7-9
TGTGCCAGCAGCTCGGGGGACAGACGCACGGGGGATTTT
CASSSGDRRTGDF
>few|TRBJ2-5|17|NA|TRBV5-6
TGTGCCAGCAGCTTGGCCGGCACCGGCCCTGCTCGGGAGACCCAGTACTTC
CASSLAGTGPARETQYF
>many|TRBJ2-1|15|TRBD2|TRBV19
TGTGCCAGTAGTAATACGGCTAGCGGCAACAATGAGCAGTTCTTC
CASSNTASGNNEQFF
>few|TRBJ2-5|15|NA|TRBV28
TGTGCCAGCAAGCCCTCCATAGGGGGGCGAGAGACCCAGTACTTC
CASKPSIGGRETQYF
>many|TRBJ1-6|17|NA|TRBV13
TGTGCCAGCAGCCTCCTGGGGGGGGCCACAGGAAATTCACCCCTCCACTTT
CASSLLGGATGNSPLHF